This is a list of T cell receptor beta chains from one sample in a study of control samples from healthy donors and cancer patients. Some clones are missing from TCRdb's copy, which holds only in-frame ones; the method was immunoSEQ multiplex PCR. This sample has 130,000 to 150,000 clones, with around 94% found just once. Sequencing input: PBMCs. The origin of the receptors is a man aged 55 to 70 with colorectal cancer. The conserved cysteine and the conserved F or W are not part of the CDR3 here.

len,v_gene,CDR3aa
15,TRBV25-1,ASSAHVGIWDMGELF
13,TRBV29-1,SVEVGQVGVGTQY
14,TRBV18,ASSPPRGSGANVLT
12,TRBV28,ASSGGQYTGELF
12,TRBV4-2,ASSSGRGSEKLF
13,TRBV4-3,ASSQDPGGVLGYT
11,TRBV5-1,ASSLTGFAPLH
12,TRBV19,ASSIGQGTGQAF
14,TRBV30,AWTVPDRGFQETQY
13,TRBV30,AWSVQGSGANVLT
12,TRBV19,ASSTDKGPYEQY
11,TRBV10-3,AISERRGDTQY
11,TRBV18,ASSPGLGNTIY
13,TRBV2,ASSGDSPNNSPLH
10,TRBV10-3,AISGTDYEQY
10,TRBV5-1,ASSQDTSTQY
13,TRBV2,ASGTSGGNRETQY
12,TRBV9,ASNGRGQTDTQY
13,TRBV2,ASSEAGAISEKLF
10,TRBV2,AGRTVDSPLH
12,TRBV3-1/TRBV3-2,ASSQLTVNYGYT
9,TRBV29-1,SGQGSDTQY
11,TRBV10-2,ASSEQANTEAF
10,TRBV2,ASSATPDTQY
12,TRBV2,ASREDIRNQPQH
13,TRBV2,ASSGQGGISDTQY
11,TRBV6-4,ASSNRLGDEQF
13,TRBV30,AWSVRGRGANVLT
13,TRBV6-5,ASRTQGRSTDTQY
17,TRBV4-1,ASSQDLRAVAGERETQY
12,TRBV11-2,ASSLGRLDYGYT
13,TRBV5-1,ASSLDPGADTEAF
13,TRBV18,ASSPAQGASYEQY
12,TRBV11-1,ASSLGQGITEAF
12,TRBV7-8,ASTLLSGANVLT
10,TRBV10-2,ASSWTEETQY
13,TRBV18,ASSPRQATNEKLF
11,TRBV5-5,ASSWGENTEAF